This T cell receptor (beta chain) was identified during a study of blood T cell repertoires in COVID-19. Turning to the study itself: The samples span acute and convalescent COVID-19 from the United States, Italy and Spain. In each case, the material was cDNA or gDNA derived from T cells, B-cell-depleted T cells, or PBMCs.

In this sample, this clone turned up once. The germline gives CDR1 SGHRS, CDR2 YFSETQ. V dropped 0 bases and J dropped 4 bases, with 13 bases sitting between them. CDR3 length: 16 residues. Here immunoSEQ multiplex PCR was the method, and the copy in TCRdb shows in-frame clones only, minus some. Of around 150,000 clones detected, 90% appear once; the ten largest clones hold roughly a sixth. The sequence derives from a man in his 60s with active or convalescent COVID-19. Sequencing was carried out using peripheral blood. The chain recombines TRBV5-1 with TRBJ2-2, with D hard to call. The chain's CDR3 is CASSLGRNEVTGELFF. The CDR3 bases are TGCGCCAGCAGCTTGGGTCGAAATGAGGTCACCGGGGAGCTGTTTTTT.